The 4 T cell receptor beta chains reported below all come from one sample, sequenced in a study of blood T cell repertoires in COVID-19. Repertoires were generated with immunoSEQ multiplex PCR, while TCRdb's copy carries only in-frame clones and drops some. The table includes some 150,000 clones, approximately 80% detected once. The sequenced sample was PBMCs or T cells enriched from blood (not recorded which). The receptors were sampled from a man between 50 and 59 years old who had recovered from COVID-19.

About this clone: An end of the junction differs from the germline gene, which may be a read error. The chain couples TRBV20-1 to TRBJ1-2, with 10 positions matching TRBD1. Germline V gene lookup returns CDR1 DFQATT and CDR2 SNEGSKA (reference sequence). The CDR3 consists of 10 residues. CDR3 residues: CSAKGDRGLF. The CDR3 nucleotides read TGCAGTGCTAAAGGGGACAGGGGCCTCTTC.

The J gene is TRBJ2-3, the V gene TRBV7-3; 9 nucleotides align to TRBD1. The CDR3 runs 15 residues. J gave up 0 bases and V 5 bases, and 3 bases lay outside the gene matches. The V gene's germline CDR1 is SGHTA and CDR2 FQGTGA. CDR3 coding DNA: TGTGCCAGCAGCCCCGACAGGGGGAGCACAGATACGCAGTATTTT. This encodes CASSPDRGSTDTQYF.

This chain joins TRBV7-9 and TRBJ2-1, with D tentatively TRBD2 (7 bases). The CDR3 has 15 amino acids. With 1 base removed from V and 5 bases from J, the gap between germline ends came to 12 bases. In germline, CDR1 is SEHNR, CDR2 FQNEAQ (reference sequence). CDR3 nucleotide sequence: TGTGCCAGCAGCTTAGGGTGGGGGGGCAACAATGAGCAGTTCTTC. This encodes CASSLGWGGNNEQFF.

In nucleotides, the CDR3 is TGTGCCAGCAGCCTCTCGAGCGGGGGGGCCCTGGATACGCAGTATTTT. Protein product: CASSLSSGGALDTQYF. The rearrangement joins TRBV7-9 to TRBJ2-3; the match to TRBD2 covers 10 bases. Per germline, CDR1 SEHNR and CDR2 FQNEAQ (reference sequence). The V gene end was trimmed by 5 bases and the J gene end by 6 bases; junction bases not matched to a gene: 11. The CDR3 contains 16 residues. The whole variable domain, remainder taken from reference TRBV7-9 and TRBJ2-3, is DTGVSQNPRHKITKRGQNVTFRCDPISEHNRLYWYRQTLGQGPEFLTYFQNEAQLEKSRLLSDRFSAERPKGSFSTLEIQRTEQGDSAMYLCASSLSSGGALDTQYFGPGTRLTVL.